These T cell receptor beta chains were read from a single sample in a study of T cell changes during pregnancy in multiple sclerosis. Repertoires were generated with immunoSEQ multiplex PCR, while TCRdb's copy carries only in-frame clones and drops some. Of about 45,000 clones listed, more than 85% were seen once; the top ten hold roughly 3%. Here the sequenced sample was CD8+ T cells from peripheral blood mononuclear cells, taken in the second trimester of pregnancy. These receptors originate from a female donor with multiple sclerosis, enrolled in a pregnancy study. The CDR3 runs from the conserved cysteine through the conserved F or W. D genes are given only for firm matches. Clone size, where shown, is once, few, many, or a class for clones that have expanded.

>TRBV6-5|-|-|TRBJ2-7
TGTGCCAGCAGTTACGGAGGGGACGCGAACGAGCAGTACTTC
CASSYGGDANEQYF
>TRBV6-5|-|-|TRBJ1-1
TGTGCCAGCAGTTACTCGGGGGGGACCTACACTGAAGCTTTCTTT
CASSYSGGTYTEAFF
>TRBV5-6|-|-|TRBJ1-1
TGTGCCAGCAGCTTCGGCAGGGGTCATGCTAAGGCTGAAGCTTTCTTT
CASSFGRGHAKAEAFF
>TRBV6-6|-|-|TRBJ1-2
TGTGCCAGCAGTTACGGGGGGGGCTATGGCTACACCTTC
CASSYGGGYGYTF
>TRBV21-1|once|-|TRBJ2-7
TGTGCCAGCAGCAAAGATGGGATGGAGCGGGGCTCCTACGAGCAGTACTTC
CASSKDGMERGSYEQYF
>TRBV27|-|-|TRBJ2-6
TGTGCCAGCCGCGGAGGTTGGGCTGGGGCCAACGTCCTGACTTTC
CASRGGWAGANVLTF
>TRBV13|once|TRBD1|TRBJ1-4
TGTGCCAGCAGCTTAGCGGCAGGGGGAAAAGAAAAACTGTTTTTT
CASSLAAGGKEKLFF
>TRBV13|-|-|TRBJ2-3
TGTGCCAGCACCGGGGGTTCCACAGATACGCAGTATTTT
CASTGGSTDTQYF
>TRBV28|-|TRBD1|TRBJ1-1
TGTGCCAGCAGTTCGGACAGGGGGGACTGGATGAACACTGAAGCTTTCTTT
CASSSDRGDWMNTEAFF
>TRBV5-6|-|TRBD1|TRBJ1-1
TGTGCCAGCAGCCCAGGACAGGCTGAAGCTTTCTTT
CASSPGQAEAFF
>TRBV9|-|TRBD1|TRBJ2-3
TGTGCCAGCAGTGATACAGGGGGGACAGATACGCAGTATTTT
CASSDTGGTDTQYF
>TRBV10-3|-|TRBD2|TRBJ2-3
TGTGCCATTCCCAAGGCCATGACTAGCCAGGGCACAGATACGCAGTATTTT
CAIPKAMTSQGTDTQYF
>TRBV10-3|-|-|TRBJ2-1
TGTGCCATCAGTGAGTCGCTCTCCAGGGATCTGAATGAGCAGTTCTTC
CAISESLSRDLNEQFF
>TRBV19|-|-|TRBJ2-7
TGTGCCAGTAGTATAGCGAGGACATCCTACGAGCAGTACTTC
CASSIARTSYEQYF
>TRBV19|-|TRBD1|TRBJ1-1
TGTGCCAGTAGTATTGGGGGACAGGGAGCTTTCTTT
CASSIGGQGAFF
>TRBV7-9|-|TRBD1|TRBJ1-2
TGTGCCAGCAGCTATTCACAGGGGGAGTATGGCTACACCTTC
CASSYSQGEYGYTF
>TRBV11-2|-|TRBD1|TRBJ2-5
TGTGCCAGCAGCTTATGGGACAGGGGGCTTGAGACCCAGTACTTC
CASSLWDRGLETQYF
>TRBV9|-|-|TRBJ1-1
TGTGCCAGCAGCGTAGGTACTGACACTGAAGCTTTCTTT
CASSVGTDTEAFF
>TRBV7-2|-|-|TRBJ1-2
TGTGCCAGCAGCTTAGCTTCTGGTCTCGGTGAGCCTTCCTATGGCTACACCTTC
CASSLASGLGEPSYGYTF
>TRBV19|-|-|TRBJ2-3
TGTGCCAGTAGAGGGCGGGGCACAGATACGCAGTATTTT
CASRGRGTDTQYF
>TRBV15|few|-|TRBJ2-1
TGTGCCACCAGCAGAGACCGGGACTACAATGAGCAGTTCTTC
CATSRDRDYNEQFF
>TRBV15|-|TRBD1|TRBJ1-5
TGTGCCACCAGCAGAGGGACCGGGACAGGGAGTCAGCCCCAGCATTTT
CATSRGTGTGSQPQHF
>TRBV27|-|-|TRBJ2-7
TGTGCCAGCAGTTTAGCCGGGGGAACCCCCTACGAGCAGTACTTC
CASSLAGGTPYEQYF
>TRBV5-4|-|-|TRBJ1-1
TGTGCCAGCAGCTACAGGGAGGGGAATGCCCCTGAAGCTTTCTTT
CASSYREGNAPEAFF
>TRBV11-2|-|-|TRBJ1-6
TGTGCCAGCAGCTTAGTCCAGGCTTATAATTCACCCCTCCACTTT
CASSLVQAYNSPLHF
>TRBV30|-|TRBD1|TRBJ1-4
TGTGCCTTGCAGGGGGCGGGTAATGAAAAACTGTTTTTT
CALQGAGNEKLFF
>TRBV5-8|once|-|TRBJ2-1
TGTGCCAGCAGCTTGGCGCCGGGACAATCTCGCAATGAGCAGTTCTTC
CASSLAPGQSRNEQFF
>TRBV15|-|TRBD1|TRBJ1-2
TGTGCCACCAGCAGAGATCGTACAGGGGCGCCCTATGGCTACACCTTC
CATSRDRTGAPYGYTF
>TRBV5-1|once|-|TRBJ2-7
TGCGCCAGCAGCCACGGTGGAGGCGAGCAGTACTTC
CASSHGGGEQYF
>TRBV25-1|-|TRBD1|TRBJ2-5
TGTGCCATCGGGACAGGAACCGACCAAGAGACCCAGTACTTC
CAIGTGTDQETQYF
>TRBV9|once|-|TRBJ1-2
TGTGCCAGCAGCTCAAACCGGGACATTTCCTATGGCTACACCTTC
CASSSNRDISYGYTF
>TRBV19|-|-|TRBJ2-7
TGTGCCAGTAGTCTTGGCGGGGCTTTAGGGGAGCAGTACTTC
CASSLGGALGEQYF
>TRBV7-9|-|-|TRBJ1-4
TGTGCCAGCAGCTCCCAACCGGGAAAACTGTTTTTT
CASSSQPGKLFF
>TRBV9|-|-|TRBJ2-7
TGTGCCAGCAGCGTAGACTCGAAAGTCACCTACGAGCAGTACTTC
CASSVDSKVTYEQYF
>TRBV27|-|TRBD1|TRBJ1-1
TGTGCCAGCAGTTCTACAGGGGGCTACACTGAAGCTTTCTTT
CASSSTGGYTEAFF
>TRBV27|once|-|TRBJ1-2
TGTGCCAGCAGTTTTGGGCTCAGGTCGCGATACACCTTC
CASSFGLRSRYTF
>TRBV7-8|-|-|TRBJ1-5
TGTGCCAGCAGCTTTAAGGGACTTCGTAGCAATCAGCCCCAGCATTTT
CASSFKGLRSNQPQHF